This is a list of T cell receptor beta chains from one sample in a study of blood T cell repertoires in COVID-19. Sequenced by immunoSEQ multiplex PCR; TCRdb stores in-frame clones only, minus some. Of about 370,000 clones in the sample, approximately 89% are singletons; the top ten hold 10%. The sample consisted of peripheral blood. These receptors came from a woman aged 25 to 39 with COVID-19, enrolled during active disease. The CDR3 runs from the conserved cysteine through the conserved F or W. D genes are given only for firm matches. Some rows have no size entry. The others give once, few or many, or a class for an expanded clone.

.,TRBV5-1,TRBJ2-1,.,TGCGCCAGCAGCCTTCTCCGAGACAATGAGCAGTTCTTC,CASSLLRDNEQFF
.,TRBV27,TRBJ2-7,.,TGTGCCAGCAGTTTTTCAGGGGCGGGCGAGCAGTACTTC,CASSFSGAGEQYF
TRBD1,TRBV14,TRBJ1-1,.,TGTGCCAGCAGCCACAGACCGGACAGGATCTTCACGGGGGACACTGAAGCTTTCTTT,CASSHRPDRIFTGDTEAFF
TRBD1,TRBV10-3,TRBJ2-7,.,TGTGCCATCAGTGTGGGCGCGACAGGGGTCGTAAGCGAGCAGTACTTC,CAISVGATGVVSEQYF
TRBD1,TRBV6-5,TRBJ2-7,.,TGTGCCAGCAGTTTAGGCCGGACAGGGAATTCCGAGCAGTACTTC,CASSLGRTGNSEQYF
.,TRBV28,TRBJ2-1,.,TGTGCCAGCAGTGTGCGACAGCGGGCACCGGACAATGAGCAGTTCTTC,CASSVRQRAPDNEQFF
TRBD1,TRBV6-5,TRBJ1-1,.,TGTGCCAGCAGCCGACAGGGAGTGGCTGAAGCTTTCTTT,CASSRQGVAEAFF
.,TRBV7-9,TRBJ1-4,.,TGTGCCAGCAGCTTGGCAGGGGCCGAAGAAAAACTGTTTTTT,CASSLAGAEEKLFF
TRBD1,TRBV9,TRBJ1-2,.,TGTGCCAGCAGCTCCCCAGGGACAGACTATGGCTACACCTTC,CASSSPGTDYGYTF
.,TRBV27,TRBJ1-6,.,TGTGCCAGCAGTTTATCCCAGGTTCAATCCTATAATTCACCCCTCCACTTT,CASSLSQVQSYNSPLHF
.,TRBV30,TRBJ1-2,.,TGTGCCTGGATCCCTCTGGGACATTGGGGCTACACCTTC,CAWIPLGHWGYTF
TRBD1,TRBV5-1,TRBJ2-2,.,TGCGCCAGCAGCTTGGGTGACAGGGCAACGGGGGAGCTGTTTTTT,CASSLGDRATGELFF
.,TRBV7-9,TRBJ2-3,.,TGTGCCAGCAGCCATGGGACAACCACAGATACGCAGTATTTT,CASSHGTTTDTQYF
.,TRBV10-3,TRBJ2-1,.,TGTGCCATCAGTGAGTCGGTAACAGGGATTCAGAATGAGCAGTTCTTC,CAISESVTGIQNEQFF
.,TRBV5-1,TRBJ2-7,.,TGCGCCAGCAGGGGTGGGGCCCTGGGCGAGCAGTACTTC,CASRGGALGEQYF
TRBD2,TRBV4-2,TRBJ2-7,once,TGTGCCAGCAGCTCACATAGAATAGCGGGAGGGCCCGGCGAGCAGTACTTC,CASSSHRIAGGPGEQYF